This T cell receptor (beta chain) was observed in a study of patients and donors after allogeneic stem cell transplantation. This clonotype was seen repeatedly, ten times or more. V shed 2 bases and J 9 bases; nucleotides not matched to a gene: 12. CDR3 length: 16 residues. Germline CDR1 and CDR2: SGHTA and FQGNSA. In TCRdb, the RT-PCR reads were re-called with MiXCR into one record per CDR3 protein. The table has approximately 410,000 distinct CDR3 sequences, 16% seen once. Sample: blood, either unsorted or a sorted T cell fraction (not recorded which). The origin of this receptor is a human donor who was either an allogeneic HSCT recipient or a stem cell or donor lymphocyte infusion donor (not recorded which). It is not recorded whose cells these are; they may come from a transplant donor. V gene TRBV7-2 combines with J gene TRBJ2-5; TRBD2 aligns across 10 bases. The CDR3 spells CASSLWTSGPQSSQYF. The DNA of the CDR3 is TGTGCCAGCAGCTTATGGACTAGCGGACCACAATCTTCCCAGTACTTC.